Detailed here is one TCR beta chain. Its antigen remains undetermined. No qualities accompany the bases; no much larger clone lies one base away. The entry originates in a study of cytomegalovirus exposure and HLA in healthy donors (dated by TCRdb to about 2017). For the study in its entirety: A later analysis indicated that the roughly 130 validation repertoires were generated on the platform also employed for the 670 or so repertoires of the first cohort. The aim of the study was to test whether cataloging public T cell receptors could identify signatures of past pathogen exposure. A separate validation cohort of roughly 110 different subjects was used in addition to the roughly 700-subject first cohort. To predict cytomegalovirus infection status, the study brought together high-throughput TCR immunosequencing, statistical association of individual TCRs with disease status, and machine learning.

Including cysteine and phenylalanine, the CDR3 has 12 amino acids. The retained sequence is limited to the CDR3, 36 bases, with the frame set at the first base. Trimming removed 4 bases from V and 3 bases from J, leaving 7 bases between the germline ends. The germline V gene encodes CDR1 WSHSY and CDR2 SAAADI. Donors formed part of the validation cohort, which comprised 120 subjects and was distinct from the first cohort of under 800 subjects. Study-wide findings and limitations: According to the authors, the approach could potentially be generalized to other disease states and immunological phenotypes. A later analysis lacked HLA typing for the validation cohort, so it scored co-occurrence in that cohort across all 120 repertoires. In vitro tests confirmed that a few of the cytomegalovirus-associated TCR beta chains recognize cytomegalovirus antigens. Of the cluster scores, 90% to 95% were above 0 in a later analysis, which found that TCRs clustered in the first cohort also tended to co-occur in the 120 or so validation repertoires. Most TCR sequences were seen in very few donors, while some public TCRs were found in many individuals. A total of 150 to 200 TCR beta chains were listed by the study as associated with cytomegalovirus. The classifier was reported to diagnose cytomegalovirus status with high specificity and sensitivity in both the original cohort and the validation cohort.

The library was prepared using the immunoSEQ multiplex PCR assay. Per the source publication's procedure: A statistical classification framework was built to diagnose cytomegalovirus status from the catalog of TCR beta chain sequences. TCRdb holds this immuneACCESS table with in-frame rearrangements only. Some clones are missing; in checked studies, unresolved V genes explain under half, and the rest has no known cause. For V, J and clone size, that table is used; D and trimming come from the DNA. The sample contains tens of thousands of clones, over 85% of them found a single time. Approximately 2.1% of the sample is held by the ten biggest clonotypes.

This chain joins TRBV10-2 to TRBJ2-7; TRBD1 might be the D gene, on 6 matching bases. The sample consisted of PBMCs. The origin of this receptor is a woman aged 18-29 years in good health and CMV-seronegative. CDR3 protein: CASSGTDYEQYF. Read as DNA, the sequence is TGCGCCAGCAGTGGGACAGACTACGAGCAGTACTTC.